The sequence of this T cell receptor (beta chain) was determined in a study of monozygotic twins with inflammatory bowel disease. TCRdb processed the 5' RACE reads again and assigns one entry to each CDR3 protein, with no DNA. This sample's table has around 220,000 distinct CDR3 sequences. The germline V gene encodes CDR1 SGHRS and CDR2 YFSETQ. The CDR3 is made up of 19 amino acids. The source material was blood. The sequence was collected from a human donor with ulcerative colitis or Crohn's disease, or a healthy co-twin of an affected twin (not recorded which). V gene TRBV5-1 combines with J gene TRBJ2-1; no DNA is available, so the TRBD1 call from TCRdb remains unchecked. This chain's CDR3 is CASSLVPPAPSGSYNEQFF.